The rows below give T cell receptor beta chains drawn from one sample of a study of blood T cells in healthy people across ages. TCRdb analysed the 5' RACE reads with MiXCR anew, one entry per CDR3 protein. The sample includes 1.5 million or so distinct CDR3 sequences, roughly 43% of them seen just once. Input material: blood. These receptors came from a young woman in good health. Both conserved end residues are part of each CDR3. Each record gives: clone size, D gene, J gene, V gene, CDR3 protein, CDR3 DNA. A D gene is named only where the DNA matches it firmly. Only part of the rows carry a size: once, few, many, or a class if the clone is expanded.

clone_size: NA; d_call: NA; j_call: TRBJ2-4; v_call: TRBV20-1; cdr3_aa: CSARDRGPRAKNIQYF; cdr3_nt: TGCAGTGCTAGAGATCGGGGGCCTCGGGCCAAAAACATTCAGTACTTC
clone_size: few; d_call: NA; j_call: TRBJ2-3; v_call: TRBV6-6; cdr3_aa: CASSYDGISTDTQYF; cdr3_nt: TGTGCCAGCAGTTACGACGGAATAAGCACAGATACGCAGTATTTT
clone_size: NA; d_call: NA; j_call: TRBJ1-5; v_call: TRBV20-1; cdr3_aa: CSARDKRAQHF; cdr3_nt: TGCAGTGCTAGAGATAAGAGGGCTCAGCATTTT
clone_size: NA; d_call: NA; j_call: TRBJ2-3; v_call: TRBV9; cdr3_aa: CASSVMSQTDTQYF; cdr3_nt: TGTGCCAGCAGCGTAATGAGCCAGACAGATACGCAGTATTTT
clone_size: many; d_call: NA; j_call: TRBJ2-7; v_call: TRBV20-1; cdr3_aa: CSAGRDNIPYEQYF; cdr3_nt: TGCAGTGCGGGCCGGGACAACATTCCCTACGAGCAGTACTTC
clone_size: few; d_call: NA; j_call: TRBJ2-1; v_call: TRBV7-8; cdr3_aa: CASSRDGNEQFF; cdr3_nt: TGTGCCAGCAGCCGGGACGGCAATGAGCAGTTCTTC
clone_size: few; d_call: NA; j_call: TRBJ2-1; v_call: TRBV29-1; cdr3_aa: CSARRALVGEYNEQFF; cdr3_nt: TGCAGCGCCAGGAGGGCCTTAGTGGGAGAATACAATGAGCAGTTCTTC
clone_size: NA; d_call: NA; j_call: TRBJ2-7; v_call: TRBV7-9; cdr3_aa: CASSLAGGRLNKQYF; cdr3_nt: TGTGCCAGCAGCTTAGCCGGGGGGCGCTTAAATAAGCAGTACTTC
clone_size: few; d_call: NA; j_call: TRBJ1-5; v_call: TRBV10-3; cdr3_aa: CAISEGDYSNQPQHF; cdr3_nt: TGTGCCATCAGTGAGGGGGATTATAGCAATCAGCCCCAGCATTTT
clone_size: NA; d_call: NA; j_call: TRBJ2-1; v_call: TRBV10-3; cdr3_aa: CAITASRELNSYNEQFF; cdr3_nt: TGTGCGATAACGGCTAGCAGGGAGCTGAACTCCTACAATGAGCAGTTCTTC